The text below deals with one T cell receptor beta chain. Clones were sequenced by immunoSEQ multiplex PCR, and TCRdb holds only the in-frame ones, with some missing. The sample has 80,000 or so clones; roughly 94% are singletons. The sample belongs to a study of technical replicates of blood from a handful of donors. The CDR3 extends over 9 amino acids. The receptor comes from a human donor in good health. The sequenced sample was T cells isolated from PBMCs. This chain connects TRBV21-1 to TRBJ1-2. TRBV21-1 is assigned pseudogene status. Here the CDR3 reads CAISYGYTF. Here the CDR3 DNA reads TGTGCCATCTCCTATGGCTACACCTTC.